The clone carrying this T cell receptor beta chain was observed many times. Its antigen is not identified. Losses at the gene ends were 6 bases for V and 5 bases for J; bases not matched to a gene: 12. The CDR3 has 17 amino acids. This record comes from a study of T cells in Graves' hyperthyroidism and ophthalmopathy. Turning to the study itself: Staff took peripheral blood when the initial diagnosis was made, before any treatment began.

Overall study results and limits: Ophthalmopathy could be told apart from stable hyperthyroidism with a 13 V-J model.

Ophthalmopathy in the patients scored at least 3 on Clinical Activity Score and at least 4 on NOSPECS grade, lasting under 3 months. Clinical symptoms, serum thyroxine and TRAb, thyroid ultrasound and orbital computed tomography were used for the diagnoses. Template material for amplifying TCR beta CDR3 regions consisted of RNA transcripts. The HTBI primer set drove a first-round RT-PCR of the TCR CDR3. TCRdb recomputed calls from the multiplex PCR reads with MiXCR, one row per CDR3 protein. The sample carries hundreds of thousands of distinct CDR3 sequences, roughly 14% recorded once. Sequencing input: blood. This TCR derives from a woman between 45 and 65 years old with Graves' ophthalmopathy. The chain combines TRBV12-3 or TRBV12-4 with TRBJ2-7; TRBD2 matches 14 bases. The CDR3 region is CASSRLAGGPQVDEQYF. CDR3 in DNA: TGTGCCAGCAGCAGACTAGCGGGAGGGCCTCAGGTTGACGAGCAGTACTTC.